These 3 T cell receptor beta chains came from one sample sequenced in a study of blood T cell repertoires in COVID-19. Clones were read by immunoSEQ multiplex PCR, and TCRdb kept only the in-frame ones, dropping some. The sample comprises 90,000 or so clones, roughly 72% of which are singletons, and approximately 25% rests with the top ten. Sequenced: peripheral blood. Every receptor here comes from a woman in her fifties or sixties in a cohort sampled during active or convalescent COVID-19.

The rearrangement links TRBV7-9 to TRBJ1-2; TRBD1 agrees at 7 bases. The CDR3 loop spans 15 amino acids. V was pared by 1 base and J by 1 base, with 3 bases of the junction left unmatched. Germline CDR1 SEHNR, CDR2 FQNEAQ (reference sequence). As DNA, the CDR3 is TGTGCCAGCAGCTTAGACAGGGGCTTTAACTATGGCTACACCTTC. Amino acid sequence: CASSLDRGFNYGYTF.

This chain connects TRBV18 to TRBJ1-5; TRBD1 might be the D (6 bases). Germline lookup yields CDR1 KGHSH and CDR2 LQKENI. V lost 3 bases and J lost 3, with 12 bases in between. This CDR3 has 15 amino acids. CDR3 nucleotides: TGTGCCAGCTCACCCGGACAGCTCGTCAATCAGCCCCAGCATTTT. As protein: CASSPGQLVNQPQHF.

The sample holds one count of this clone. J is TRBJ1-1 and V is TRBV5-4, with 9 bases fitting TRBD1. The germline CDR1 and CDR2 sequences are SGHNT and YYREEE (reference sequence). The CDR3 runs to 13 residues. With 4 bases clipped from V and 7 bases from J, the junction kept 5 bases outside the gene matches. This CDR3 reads CASSRDRVNEAFF. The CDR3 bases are TGTGCCAGCAGCCGGGACAGGGTAAATGAAGCTTTCTTT. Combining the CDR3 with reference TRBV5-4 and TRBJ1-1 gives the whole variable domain ETGVTQSPTHLIKTRGQQVTLRCSSQSGHNTVSWYQQALGQGPQFIFQYYREEENGRGNFPPRFSGLQFPNYSSELNVNALELDDSALYLCASSRDRVNEAFFGQGTRLTVV.